Below are 17 T cell receptor beta chains sequenced from a single sample in a study of cytomegalovirus exposure and HLA in healthy donors. A multiplex PCR was run with 60 Vbeta primers and 13 Jbeta primers. Measured with immunoSEQ multiplex PCR; TCRdb has only the in-frame clones, and not every one. The sample contains 150,000 to 180,000 clones, about 80% of which appear only once. What was sequenced was PBMCs. Receptors were obtained from a woman aged 40 to 50 in good health and CMV-seronegative.

This chain links TRBV4-1 with TRBJ2-7; 12 bases line up with TRBD1. CDR1 and CDR2 (germline): MGHRA, YSYEKL. V trimming: 0 bases; J trimming: 7 bases; junction bases outside the gene matches: 10. The CDR3 contains 17 residues. The CDR3 DNA sequence: TGCGCCAGCAGCCAAGATAGAGTGGGACAGGGGGCTTGGGAGCAGTACTTC. It yields the protein CASSQDRVGQGAWEQYF.

CDR3 region: CASRGHQNTEAFF. The CDR3, as DNA: TGTGCCAGCAGGGGACATCAGAACACTGAAGCTTTCTTT. This sequence joins TRBV2 and TRBJ1-1; a weak D match, TRBD1 (6 bases). Germline lookup yields CDR1 SNHLY and CDR2 FYNNEI. V was trimmed by 6 bases and J by 1 base, leaving 9 bases between them. The CDR3 loop spans 13 amino acids.

This sequence joins TRBV7-2 and TRBJ2-3, with 14 bases aligning to TRBD2. Per germline, CDR1 SGHTA and CDR2 FQGNSA. This CDR3 comprises 17 residues. Germline trimming cut 5 bases from V and 4 bases from J; bases unmatched to any gene: 8. As DNA, the CDR3 is TGTGCCAGCAGCCCCGGACTAGCGGGGGGTAAGCCAGATACGCAGTATTTT. It specifies CASSPGLAGGKPDTQYF. The whole variable domain, remainder taken from reference TRBV7-2 and TRBJ2-3, is GAGVSQSPSNKVTEKGKDVELRCDPISGHTALYWYRQSLGQGLEFLIYFQGNSAPDKSGLPSDRFSAERTGGSVSTLTIQRTQQEDSAVYLCASSPGLAGGKPDTQYFGPGTRLTVL.

V gene TRBV6-1 combines with J gene TRBJ1-5; D gene unclear. The CDR3 covers 13 residues. Germline values: CDR1 MNHNS, CDR2 SASEGT. V was cut by 6 bases and J by 5 bases, with 11 bases left in between. CDR3 amino acids: CASSPDIYQPQHF. The DNA for the CDR3 is TGTGCCAGCAGCCCCGACATCTATCAGCCCCAGCATTTT.

This clone was detected only a few times. The chain employs TRBV4-1 and TRBJ1-5, with D hard to call. V shed 0 bases and J shed 4 bases, with 10 bases lying between them. Germline CDR1 and CDR2: MGHRA and YSYEKL. The CDR3 spans 15 residues. CDR3 amino acids: CASSQEFSRNQPQHF. CDR3 bases: TGCGCCAGCAGCCAAGAATTTTCCAGGAATCAGCCCCAGCATTTT.

There are a few counts of this clone. This CDR3 reads CASSRNYRDREYGYTF. The DNA for the CDR3 is TGTGCCAGTAGTAGAAACTACCGGGACAGGGAGTATGGCTACACCTTC. The genes are TRBV19 and TRBJ1-2, with TRBD1 matching 9 bases. Per germline, CDR1 LNHDA and CDR2 SQIVND (reference sequence). The trim removed 4 bases at V and 5 bases at J, leaving 11 bases unmatched. This CDR3 is built from 16 residues.

The genes are TRBV5-1 and TRBJ2-7, with 7 nucleotides matching TRBD1. J gave up 4 bases and V 7 bases, and 8 bases lay outside the gene matches. The CDR3 contains 13 residues. Germline V gives CDR1 SGHRS, CDR2 YFSETQ. CDR3 sequence (DNA): TGCGCCAGCTCCTATAGGGGGCTATACGAGCAGTACTTC. Its protein product is CASSYRGLYEQYF.

J is TRBJ1-1 and V is TRBV7-9, with 7 bases fitting TRBD1. Germline V gene sequence: CDR1 SEHNR, CDR2 FQNEAQ (reference sequence). This CDR3 is 14 amino acids long. Germline trimming cut 5 bases from V and 4 bases from J; bases unmatched to any gene: 7. The CDR3 region is CASSPRQGTTEAFF. DNA for the CDR3: TGTGCCAGCAGCCCAAGACAGGGTACCACTGAAGCTTTCTTT.

The chain links TRBV10-3 to TRBJ2-3; 13 positions agree with TRBD2. Germline values: CDR1 ENHRY, CDR2 SYGVKD. The junction had 2 bases not matched to a gene; V was cut back by 0 bases and J by 2 bases. The CDR3 is made up of 17 amino acids. The CDR3 loop is CAISESTSGGFTDTQYF. The CDR3, as DNA: TGTGCCATCAGTGAGTCGACTAGCGGGGGGTTCACAGATACGCAGTATTTT.

The chain recombines TRBV6-5 with TRBJ2-7; D is uncertain. The CDR3 loop spans 11 amino acids. V was cut by 4 bases and J by 4 bases, with 5 bases left in between. CDR1 and CDR2 from the germline V gene are MNHEY and SVGAGI. The CDR3 spells CASSSRYEQYF. DNA of the CDR3: TGTGCCAGCAGTTCTCGGTACGAGCAGTACTTC.

The table lists this clone with a few counts. J is TRBJ1-4 and V is TRBV28; D is perhaps TRBD1 (5 bases). Germline CDR1 and CDR2: MDHEN and SYDVKM. With 7 bases removed from V and 6 bases from J, the gap between germline ends came to 21 bases. The CDR3 is made up of 16 amino acids. CDR3 loop: CASTRVMARRDEKLFF. In nucleotides, the CDR3 is TGTGCCAGCACCAGGGTTATGGCCCGACGTGATGAAAAACTGTTTTTT.

This clone was found a few times. This sequence joins TRBV27 and TRBJ1-5; TRBD1 matches at 7 bases. CDR1 is MNHEY, CDR2 SMNVEV, per germline (reference sequence). The CDR3 has 15 amino acids. V lost 6 bases to trimming and J lost 2 bases; unmatched junction nucleotides: 7. CDR3 loop: CASRIQGSGNQPQHF. The CDR3 DNA is TGTGCCAGCAGAATACAGGGGAGCGGCAATCAGCCCCAGCATTTT.

The V call is TRBV2, the J call TRBJ2-5; D uncertain. Germline assignment: CDR1 SNHLY and CDR2 FYNNEI. The CDR3 is made up of 11 amino acids. V was clipped by 6 bases and J by 10 bases, with 12 bases between them. In nucleotides, the CDR3 is TGTGCCAGCAGAAGTAACCGAGGCCAGTACTTC. Amino acids: CASRSNRGQYF. The full variable domain, rest sourced from reference TRBV2 and TRBJ2-5, is EPEVTQTPSHQVTQMGQEVILRCVPISNHLYFYWYRQILGQKVEFLVSFYNNEISEKSEIFDDQFSVERPDGSNFTLKIRSTKLEDSAMYFCASRSNRGQYFGPGTRLLVL.

Only one count was recorded for this clone. This chain connects TRBV5-1 to TRBJ2-1; 7 nucleotides align to TRBD1. CDR1 and CDR2 from the germline V gene are SGHRS and YFSETQ. CDR3 length: 14 amino acids. V gave up 4 bases and J gave up 4 bases; unmatched junction bases: 5. The DNA for the CDR3 is TGCGCCAGCAGCCGTCGACAGGGATACAATGAGCAGTTCTTC. Translation: CASSRRQGYNEQFF.

DNA of the CDR3: TGTGCCAGTAGGTACAGGGAGTACTATGGCTACACCTTC. Protein product: CASRYREYYGYTF. The chain has TRBV19 and TRBJ1-2; maybe TRBD1 (6 bases). Germline CDR1 and CDR2: LNHDA and SQIVND (reference sequence). This CDR3 has 13 amino acids. Trimming removed 6 bases from V and 3 bases from J, with 11 bases in between.

The CDR3 region is CASSDQGGANQPQHF. The DNA for the CDR3 is TGTGCCAGCAGTGACCAGGGAGGGGCCAATCAGCCCCAGCATTTT. The chain employs TRBV6-4 and TRBJ1-5, with D possibly being TRBD1 (5 bases). CDR1 MRHNA and CDR2 SNTAGT come from the germline V gene. V was clipped by 2 bases and J by 3 bases, with 11 bases between them. CDR3 length: 15 residues.

The gene calls are TRBV30 and TRBJ2-1, with TRBD2 matching over 9 bases. This CDR3 is 16 amino acids long. Germline assignment: CDR1 GTSNPN and CDR2 SVGIG (reference sequence). The junction had 9 bases not matched to a gene; V was cut back by 2 bases and J by 4 bases. Here the CDR3 reads CAWSWSGLAGYNEQFF. The CDR3 nucleotides are TGTGCCTGGAGTTGGTCGGGGCTAGCGGGATACAATGAGCAGTTCTTC.